Detailed here is one TCR beta chain. Its antigen remains unidentified. These data are taken from a study of cytomegalovirus exposure and HLA in healthy donors. Study-wide results and caveats: Being productive about 87% or about 30% of the time was typical of most TCR beta V segments in an earlier analysis. V- and J-gene trimming of TCR beta was linked (in a later analysis) to a missense DCLRE1C variant.

The ends were cut back, 7 bases at V and 5 bases at J, with 18 bases in the middle. There are 15 residues in the CDR3. Germline CDR1 is MNHNY and CDR2 is SVGAGI (reference sequence). All donors participated as healthy donors of bone marrow. The PCR ran on 60 Vbeta and 13 Jbeta primers. Some clones are missing from TCRdb's copy, which holds only in-frame ones; the method was immunoSEQ multiplex PCR. The table has fewer than 150,000 clones, 70% to 85% seen once; the top ten hold 11%. Sequencing was performed on PBMCs. This chain connects TRBV6-6 to TRBJ1-5, with D perhaps TRBD1 (5 bases). The clonotype was recovered from a woman aged 45-59 years in good health and CMV-seropositive. CDR3 DNA sequence: TGTGCCAGCAACCCGGGGGGTCGGGTTGATCAGCCCCAGCATTTT. Translation gives CASNPGGRVDQPQHF.